The clone carrying this TCR beta chain was seen ten or more times. Time point in this sample: newly diagnosed GD, antithyroid drugs for less than 3 months. PBMC-derived RNA was used for the TCR library. Blood from the periphery, about 9.7 milliliters in all, was drawn into EDTA tubes. CDR3-region Arm-PCR and iRepertoire HTBI primers produced the TCR beta libraries. A single record per CDR3 protein comes from TCRdb applying MiXCR to the multiplex PCR reads. The repertoire consists of about 560,000 distinct CDR3 sequences, with roughly 16% occurring once and the leading ten covering more than 10%. The data belong to a study of regulatory T cells in long-lasting Graves disease. The junction had 6 bases not matched to a gene; V was cut back by 5 bases and J by 3 bases. Germline V gene sequence: CDR1 MNHEY, CDR2 SMNVEV (reference sequence). CDR3 length: 14 amino acids. The sample was also linked to a second study, of T cells in Graves' hyperthyroidism and ophthalmopathy. According to that study: Exclusion of a patient resulted from uncontrolled infection, other autoimmune disease, pregnancy or lactation.

This TCR was recovered from a man aged 18-30 years with Graves disease. This chain joins TRBV27 and TRBJ1-1; 7 positions agree with TRBD1. Sequenced here: peripheral blood mononuclear cells (PBMCs), sampled at new diagnosis, from a patient treated with antithyroid drugs. CDR3 sequence (DNA): TGTGCCAGCAGTAAGAGGACAGGTCACACTGAAGCTTTCTTT. This translates into CASSKRTGHTEAFF.